This T cell receptor beta chain was sequenced for a study of beta chain features in type 1 diabetes. Study-wide background: Sorted cells examined across all samples numbered 107,917,701.

With respect to this clone: The antigen remains undetermined.

Study-wide findings and caveats: Shorter TCRB CDR3s, moderately but significantly so, were found in Type 1 diabetes patients in all four CD4+ subsets.

The isolated RNA, all of it, was reverse transcribed, so expressed TCRB transcripts were what got sequenced. Roughly 3.5 million reads per sample on average were obtained from naive, central memory and regulatory T cell samples. This table comes from immunoSEQ multiplex PCR, and its TCRdb copy is limited to in-frame clones, with some not included. Of 400,000 or so clones in the sample, about 12% were seen once. This CDR3 is 13 amino acids long. Germline CDR1 reads MRHNA; CDR2 reads SNTAGT. Trimming took 4 bases from V and 4 from J, leaving 9 bases between them. The origin of this receptor is a young woman with type 1 diabetes. The V call is TRBV6-4, the J call TRBJ2-3; tentatively, D is TRBD1 (5 bases). Specimen: naive CD4+ T cells from blood. The DNA for the CDR3 is TGTGCCAGCAGTGTCAGGGTATCAGATACGCAGTATTTT. Protein: CASSVRVSDTQYF.